The 22 T cell receptor beta chains below come from one sample, sequenced in a study of CD8+CD57+ T cells in acquired aplastic anemia. TCR beta VDJ combinations and CDR3 sequences were profiled from genomic DNA. TCRdb used MiXCR to reprocess the reads, holding one entry per CDR3 protein. The sample consists of about 190,000 distinct CDR3 sequences, around half of them appearing once. Flow cytometry had shown expanded CD8+CD57+ cells in the patients chosen for sequencing. Sequencing used sorted CD4+, CD8+, or CD8+CD57+ T cells (not recorded which) from PBMCs. Source of these receptors: a human donor with aplastic anemia.

This clonotype has just one count. Being one base from a much bigger clone, this may be a read error. V is TRBV6-6 and J is TRBJ1-1; D uncertain. This CDR3 is 10 amino acids long. The V end lost 8 bases, the J end lost 11 bases, and 12 bases lay between the germline ends. Per the germline V gene, CDR1 is MNHNY and CDR2 is SVGAGI (reference sequence). The CDR3 DNA reads as TGTGCCAGCTTTTACCATCGGGCTTTCTTT. Encoded protein: CASFYHRAFF.

This clonotype was seen ten or more times. The chain uses TRBV2 and TRBJ2-5; D gene unclear. Between the trimmed V and J ends, which lost 3 bases and 5 bases, there was a span of 4 bases. This CDR3 is built from 11 residues. CDR1 is SNHLY and CDR2 is FYNNEI in the germline V gene. The CDR3 region has the DNA TGTGCCAGCAGTGAGGTGGAGACCCAGTACTTC. Encoded protein: CASSEVETQYF.

In this sample, this clonotype turned up many times. The chain recombines TRBV5-1 with TRBJ2-2, with D perhaps matching TRBD1 or TRBD2 (5 bases each). The CDR3 loop spans 13 amino acids. With 3 bases removed from V and 3 bases from J, the gap between germline ends came to 6 bases. In germline, CDR1 is SGHRS, CDR2 YFSETQ. This CDR3 reads CASSWDHTGELFF. Here the CDR3 DNA reads TGCGCCAGCAGCTGGGACCACACCGGGGAGCTGTTTTTT.

There are a few counts of this clonotype. J is TRBJ1-5 and V is TRBV14; no firm D call. CDR1 and CDR2 (germline): SGHDN, FVKESK. The CDR3 loop spans 13 amino acids. V lost 1 base to trimming and J lost 5 bases, with 6 bases between them. CDR3 sequence (DNA): TGTGCCAGCAGCCAAGGCTCATATCAGCCCCAGCATTTT. This sequence encodes CASSQGSYQPQHF.

This clonotype appeared a few times. This chain connects TRBV24-1 to TRBJ2-1, with 8 bases fitting TRBD2. The length of the CDR3 is 14 residues. Germline V lookup: CDR1 KGHDR, CDR2 SFDVKD. J gave up 9 bases and V 4 bases, and 7 bases lay outside the gene matches. Here the CDR3 DNA reads TGTGCCACCAGTGACCCTCGACGGGAGGGTGAGCAGTTCTTC. Translating gives CATSDPRREGEQFF.

As concerns this clonotype: A much more abundant neighbour one base away suggests this may be a read error. This sequence joins TRBV19 and TRBJ2-1; TRBD2 agrees at 8 bases. V was pared by 1 base and J by 4 bases, with 6 bases of the junction left unmatched. Per the germline V gene, CDR1 is LNHDA and CDR2 is SQIVND (reference sequence). This CDR3 has 16 amino acids. The CDR3: CASSIGLARPYNEQFF. CDR3 bases: TGTGCCAGTAGTATAGGACTAGCGAGACCGTACAATGAGCAGTTCTTC. Full variable domain (missing parts from reference TRBV19 and TRBJ2-1): DGGITQSPKYLFRKEGQNVTLSCEQNLNHDAMYWYRQDPGQGLRLIYYSQIVNDFQKGDIAEGYSVSREKKESFPLTVTSAQKNPTAFYLCASSIGLARPYNEQFFGPGTRLTVL.

This clonotype was detected only once. J is TRBJ2-1 and V is TRBV20-1; D may be TRBD2 (6 bases). CDR1 is DFQATT, CDR2 SNEGSKA, per germline (reference sequence). V lost 3 bases and J 9 bases, leaving 12 bases between the germline ends. CDR3 length equals 12 residues. The DNA of the CDR3 is TGCAGTGCTAGCTCGCCGGGGGTTGAGCAGTTCTTC. It translates to CSASSPGVEQFF.

This clonotype was picked up many times. J is TRBJ2-7 and V is TRBV30, with a possible D match to TRBD1 (5 bases). This CDR3 is built from 13 residues. The V gene lost 0 bases and the J gene lost 7 bases, with 13 bases spanning the gap. The germline CDR1 and CDR2 sequences are GTSNPN and SVGIG (reference sequence). The CDR3 coding sequence is TGTGCCTGGAGTGTTCAGGGAATAGGTGAGCAGTACTTC. Its protein product is CAWSVQGIGEQYF.

The genes are TRBV19 and TRBJ1-1; D is unresolved. Germline V gene data show CDR1 as LNHDA and CDR2 as SQIVND (reference sequence). V dropped 5 bases and J dropped 1 base, with 8 bases sitting between them. CDR3 length: 13 residues. Here the CDR3 DNA reads TGTGCCAGTAGTTGGGCAGCGAACACTGAAGCTTTCTTT. Translation gives CASSWAANTEAFF.

This clonotype has ten or more counts. V is TRBV20-1 and J is TRBJ2-3, with 7 positions matching TRBD2. The J segment lost 2 bases and the V segment lost 3 bases, leaving 2 bases of the junction unmatched. Germline loops: CDR1 DFQATT, CDR2 SNEGSKA (reference sequence). The CDR3 runs to 13 residues. For the CDR3, the DNA is TGCAGTGCTAGCGGGGACTACACAGATACGCAGTATTTT. Protein: CSASGDYTDTQYF.

The CDR3 bases are TGTGCCAGGGCGGGGGTCACTGAAGCTTTCTTT. This translates into CARAGVTEAFF. The chain carries TRBV2 and TRBJ1-1; D perhaps matches TRBD1 (5 bases). The V end lost 9 bases, the J end lost 4 bases, and 9 bases lay between the germline ends. This CDR3 region has 11 residues. From germline, CDR1 is SNHLY and CDR2 FYNNEI. Together with reference TRBV2 and TRBJ1-1, the CDR3 gives the full variable domain: EPEVTQTPSHQVTQMGQEVILRCVPISNHLYFYWYRQILGQKVEFLVSFYNNEISEKSEIFDDQFSVERPDGSNFTLKIRSTKLEDSAMYFCARAGVTEAFFGQGTRLTVV.

This clonotype came up once. The genes are TRBV20-1 and TRBJ2-7; TRBD2 aligns across 14 bases. V trimming: 6 bases; J trimming: 2 bases; junction bases outside the gene matches: 0. Per germline, CDR1 DFQATT and CDR2 SNEGSKA (reference sequence). This CDR3 contains 13 residues. This CDR3 is CSATSGRAYEQYF. DNA of the CDR3: TGCAGTGCGACTAGCGGGAGGGCCTACGAGCAGTACTTC.

This clonotype was recorded many times. The gene calls are TRBV11-2 and TRBJ1-2; 11 bases are a match to TRBD1. Looked up from germline, CDR1 is SGHAT and CDR2 is FQNNGV. The J segment lost 7 bases and the V segment lost 5 bases, leaving 6 bases of the junction unmatched. The CDR3 is 14 amino acids. CDR3 DNA: TGTGCCAGCAGCCGAGGACAGGGGGCTGGTGGCTACACCTTC. It yields the protein CASSRGQGAGGYTF.

The table lists this clonotype with a few counts. The CDR3 loop reads CATSDPAVKAGELFF. Here the CDR3 DNA reads TGTGCCACCAGTGACCCGGCAGTCAAGGCCGGGGAGCTGTTTTTT. The rearrangement joins TRBV24-1 to TRBJ2-2; the D is unclear. Germline-derived CDR1 and CDR2 are KGHDR and SFDVKD. This CDR3 spans 15 amino acids. Trimming removed 4 bases at V and 6 bases at J, with 14 bases between.

As concerns this clonotype: A read error may be the cause here, since a much bigger clone is one base away. The chain couples TRBV3-1 to TRBJ2-7; no firm D call. Germline V CDR1 and CDR2: LGHDT, YNNKEL (reference sequence). The CDR3 totals 11 residues. V was clipped by 2 bases and J by 8 bases, with 7 bases between them. CDR3 nucleotides: TGTGCCAGCAGCCAAACTGCTAAGCAGTACTTC. This gives the protein CASSQTAKQYF.

This clonotype showed up just a few times. The rearrangement uses TRBV2 and TRBJ1-4; D is unclear. There are 15 residues in the CDR3. The V gene lost 6 bases and the J gene lost 0 bases, with 11 bases spanning the gap. Germline V CDR1 and CDR2: SNHLY, FYNNEI. CDR3 in amino acids: CASRTNTATNEKLFF. DNA for the CDR3: TGTGCCAGCAGGACTAACACCGCAACTAATGAAAAACTGTTTTTT.

The chain combines TRBV20-1 with TRBJ2-3; D possibly corresponds to TRBD1 (5 bases). Germline-derived CDR1 and CDR2 are DFQATT and SNEGSKA (reference sequence). CDR3 size: 12 residues. The V and J ends lost 7 bases and 2 bases respectively, with 10 bases between them. CDR3 sequence: CSGVGPTDTQYF. The CDR3 DNA follows: TGCAGTGGTGTGGGGCCCACAGATACGCAGTATTTT.

This clonotype occurred once. The CDR3 bases are TGTGCCAGCAGCCCGAGAGCCTACAATGAGCAGTTCTTC. Protein product: CASSPRAYNEQFF. The chain employs TRBV25-1 and TRBJ2-1; D is undetermined. Germline V gene sequence: CDR1 MGHDK, CDR2 SYGVNS. Trimming pared 6 bases from V and 2 bases from J, leaving 8 bases between. This CDR3 is built from 13 residues.

This clonotype appeared once. One end of the junction does not line up with germline, which may come from a read error. The genes are TRBV6-1 and TRBJ1-1; D is unclear. Germline values: CDR1 MNHNS, CDR2 SASEGT. The CDR3 has 13 residues. CDR3 in DNA: TGTGCCAGCAGCCCCCTTGCCCGGGCTGAAGTTTTCTTT. It translates to CASSPLARAEVFF.

This clonotype was observed once. The chain carries TRBV9 and TRBJ2-7, with 7 bases matching TRBD1. TRBJ1-2 matches the DNA end more closely, so the J call is doubtful. CDR3 length: 14 amino acids. CDR1 SGDLS and CDR2 YYNGEE come from the germline V gene. This CDR3 reads CASSVREGATSYTF. In DNA form, the CDR3 reads TGTGCCAGCAGCGTACGAGAGGGGGCTACTAGCTACACCTTC.

This clonotype was seen repeatedly, ten times or more. The CDR3 DNA follows: TGCAGTGCTAGGTCAGGGAGGGCTAGCGCTTACAATGAGCAGTTCTTC. Residues: CSARSGRASAYNEQFF. The chain couples TRBV20-1 to TRBJ2-1; 7 bases align to TRBD2. The CDR3 has 16 amino acids. Trimming removed 3 bases from V and 4 bases from J; junction bases left unmatched: 12. Germline loops: CDR1 DFQATT, CDR2 SNEGSKA (reference sequence).

In this sample, this clonotype turned up a few times. The chain couples TRBV15 to TRBJ2-5; 8 nucleotides align to TRBD2. Looked up from germline, CDR1 is LNHNV and CDR2 is YYDKDF (reference sequence). V gave up 5 bases and J gave up 1 base; unmatched junction bases: 6. There are 15 residues in the CDR3. The CDR3 DNA sequence: TGTGCCACCAGCTATCTCGGACTAGCCCAAGAGACCCAGTACTTC. It codes for CATSYLGLAQETQYF.